Shown below are 25 T cell receptor beta chains from a single sample sequenced in a study of shared clonotypes between healthy human individuals. Sequencing used immunoSEQ multiplex PCR; TCRdb keeps in-frame clones, though not all of them. Of about 700,000 clones in the sample, 92% were seen once. The naive CD8 population came from CD45RO-negative cells selected for CCR7, without terminally differentiated effector memory CD45RA+ cells. Sequenced material: naive CD8+ T cells sorted from blood. The source of these receptors is a man aged 25-45 years in good health.

The chain recombines TRBV27 with TRBJ2-1; D gene uncertain. The CDR3 covers 16 residues. CDR1 and CDR2 (germline): MNHEY, SMNVEV (reference sequence). Trimming cost V 1 base and J 5 bases, with 15 bases left between them. The CDR3 sequence is CASSLFLANTNNEQFF. In DNA, the CDR3 is TGTGCCAGCAGTTTATTTCTTGCTAATACGAACAATGAGCAGTTCTTC.

The chain employs TRBV11-2 and TRBJ1-4; D gene ambiguous. V was clipped by 4 bases and J by 4 bases, with 7 bases between them. This CDR3 comprises 13 residues. Germline CDR1 reads SGHAT; CDR2 reads FQNNGV. The CDR3 loop is CASSSEVNEKLFF. CDR3 bases: TGTGCCAGCAGCTCCGAGGTTAATGAAAAACTGTTTTTT.

This clone showed up just once. CDR3 bases: TGTGCCAGCAGAGAGTCCCGCAGTCTAGGGTACGAGCAGTACTTC. Translated: CASRESRSLGYEQYF. The V gene is TRBV27, the J gene TRBJ2-7; no firm D call. The CDR3 runs 15 residues. V gave up 6 bases and J gave up 4 bases, with 19 bases separating them. Germline-derived CDR1 and CDR2 are MNHEY and SMNVEV (reference sequence).

The rearrangement links TRBV19 to TRBJ1-1; D call uncertain. Between the trimmed V and J ends, which lost 4 bases and 3 bases, there was a span of 9 bases. There are 13 residues in the CDR3. Germline-derived CDR1 and CDR2 are LNHDA and SQIVND (reference sequence). This chain's CDR3 is CASSTWEYTEAFF. DNA for the CDR3: TGTGCCAGTAGTACCTGGGAGTACACTGAAGCTTTCTTT.

J is TRBJ2-3 and V is TRBV2, with TRBD1 identical over 10 bases. The V gene's germline CDR1 is SNHLY and CDR2 FYNNEI. This CDR3 spans 14 amino acids. Losses at the gene ends were 8 bases for V and 4 bases for J; bases not matched to a gene: 6. The CDR3 spells CASLWDRGSDTQYF. The CDR3 coding sequence is TGTGCCAGCCTTTGGGACAGGGGTTCAGATACGCAGTATTTT.

The genes are TRBV5-6 and TRBJ2-1; 7 bases fit TRBD2. In germline, CDR1 is SGHDT, CDR2 YYEEEE. Trimming took 3 bases from V and 7 from J; bases not matched to a gene: 7. The CDR3 totals 14 residues. The CDR3 is CASSSPPGGNEQFF. Here the CDR3 DNA reads TGTGCCAGCAGCTCCCCCCCCGGGGGGAATGAGCAGTTCTTC.

V and J are TRBV27 and TRBJ2-1; 9 nucleotides agree with TRBD2. V gave up 8 bases and J gave up 4 bases; unmatched junction bases: 12. Germline assignment: CDR1 MNHEY and CDR2 SMNVEV (reference sequence). The CDR3 spans 16 residues. The CDR3 region is CASALGAGGPYNEQFF. CDR3 coding DNA: TGTGCCAGCGCTTTGGGTGCGGGAGGGCCGTACAATGAGCAGTTCTTC.

The V and J genes are TRBV28 and TRBJ2-5; a possible D gene is TRBD1 (6 bases). V shed 4 bases and J shed 2 bases, with 14 bases lying between them. This CDR3 has 15 residues. Germline CDR1 MDHEN, CDR2 SYDVKM. The CDR3 nucleotides read TGTGCCAGCAGTTCTGCCGACAGGCTGCAAGAGACCCAGTACTTC. Its translation: CASSSADRLQETQYF.

J is TRBJ1-3 and V is TRBV2, with D possibly being TRBD1 (5 bases). V was shortened by 4 bases and J by 0 bases, with 16 bases between the two germline ends. Per the germline V gene, CDR1 is SNHLY and CDR2 is FYNNEI. This CDR3 comprises 17 residues. CDR3 sequence reads: CASSVFTGPSSGNTIYF. CDR3 DNA sequence: TGTGCCAGCAGTGTCTTCACGGGACCGAGCTCTGGAAACACCATATATTTT.

The chain carries TRBV7-2 and TRBJ2-3; no firm D call. The CDR3 is 16 residues long. CDR1 is SGHTA, CDR2 FQGNSA, per germline. Trimming cost V 1 base and J 0 bases, with 11 bases left between them. The CDR3 bases are TGTGCCAGCAGCTTAGGTTCGAACCCTAGCACAGATACGCAGTATTTT. Protein product: CASSLGSNPSTDTQYF.

The chain employs TRBV27 and TRBJ2-3, with TRBD2 identical over 10 bases. The CDR3 is made up of 15 amino acids. Germline V lookup: CDR1 MNHEY, CDR2 SMNVEV (reference sequence). V lost 3 bases and J lost 4; bases outside the gene matches: 4. CDR3 loop: CASSFISGRADTQYF. The CDR3 region has the DNA TGTGCCAGCAGTTTTATAAGCGGGAGGGCAGATACGCAGTATTTT.

V gene TRBV11-2 combines with J gene TRBJ2-7; D ambiguous. V gave up 1 base and J gave up 5 bases, with 12 bases separating them. Germline CDR1 reads SGHAT; CDR2 reads FQNNGV. CDR3 length equals 14 residues. This chain's CDR3 is CASSLGFSRDEQYF. CDR3 nucleotides: TGTGCCAGCAGCTTAGGTTTCAGTAGAGACGAGCAGTACTTC. The complete variable domain, with remaining parts taken from reference TRBV11-2 and TRBJ2-7, reads EAGVAQSPRYKIIEKRQSVAFWCNPISGHATLYWYQQILGQGPKLLIQFQNNGVVDDSQLPKDRFSAERLKGVDSTLKIQPAKLEDSAVYLCASSLGFSRDEQYFGPGTRLTVT.

The rearrangement links TRBV7-8 to TRBJ2-7; D ambiguous. This CDR3 has 13 residues. V lost 4 bases and J lost 7, with 14 bases in between. The germline V gene has CDR1 SGHVS and CDR2 FQNEAQ. For the CDR3, the DNA is TGTGCCAGCAGCTCCGACTGGCAGGAAGAGCAGTACTTC. Encoded protein: CASSSDWQEEQYF. Using reference TRBV7-8 and TRBJ2-7 for the parts outside the CDR3, the full variable domain is GAGVSQSPRYKVAKRGQDVALRCDPISGHVSLFWYQQALGQGPEFLTYFQNEAQLDKSGLPSDRFFAERPEGSVSTLKIQRTQQEDSAVYLCASSSDWQEEQYFGPGTRLTVT.

This clone was counted once. The V call is TRBV7-9, the J call TRBJ1-2; no reliable D call. Germline CDR1 reads SEHNR; CDR2 reads FQNEAQ (reference sequence). The V end was cut by 2 bases, the J end by 7 bases, with 17 bases between. The CDR3 is made up of 15 amino acids. This chain's CDR3 is CASSLPRVGVGGYTF. The CDR3 region has the DNA TGTGCCAGCAGCTTACCGCGGGTAGGAGTCGGTGGCTACACCTTC.

The chain is built from TRBV9 and TRBJ1-1; 11 bases align to TRBD1. V shed 0 bases, J shed 3 bases, and the junction held 7 bases outside the gene matches. CDR3 length equals 17 residues. Germline V gene sequence: CDR1 SGDLS, CDR2 YYNGEE. CDR3 DNA: TGTGCCAGCAGCGTAGTTCAGGGACAGGGGGAAGACACTGAAGCTTTCTTT. Encoded protein: CASSVVQGQGEDTEAFF.

The V and J genes are TRBV5-6 and TRBJ2-7; 8 nucleotides match TRBD1. This CDR3 spans 14 amino acids. CDR1 is SGHDT, CDR2 YYEEEE, per germline. V was pared by 0 bases and J by 4 bases, with 3 bases of the junction left unmatched. CDR3 region: CASSLANRGYEQYF. The CDR3 region has the DNA TGTGCCAGCAGCTTGGCTAACAGGGGGTACGAGCAGTACTTC.

The chain links TRBV7-9 to TRBJ2-5; D is perhaps TRBD2 (5 bases). V lost 10 bases and J 5 bases, leaving 14 bases between the germline ends. The germline gives CDR1 SEHNR, CDR2 FQNEAQ (reference sequence). The length of the CDR3 is 12 residues. CDR3 DNA sequence: TGTGCCACCACCCGGGGTGTGGAGACCCAGTACTTC. It is translated as CATTRGVETQYF.

For the CDR3, the DNA is TGTGCCAGCTCACCAGTTCTGACCGAGCTCACAGATACGCAGTATTTT. Its translation: CASSPVLTELTDTQYF. This chain uses TRBV18 with TRBJ2-3; D unclear. Trimming pared 2 bases from V and 2 bases from J, leaving 14 bases between. The CDR3 is made up of 16 amino acids. Germline CDR1 KGHSH, CDR2 LQKENI.

The chain couples TRBV6-5 to TRBJ2-7, with D possibly being TRBD1 (6 bases). V was clipped by 6 bases and J by 1 base, with 16 bases between them. Germline V gene lookup returns CDR1 MNHEY and CDR2 SVGAGI. The CDR3 covers 15 residues. CDR3 DNA: TGTGCCAGCAGACTTACGTCAGGGGCATCCTACGAGCAGTACTTC. Translated: CASRLTSGASYEQYF.

The gene calls are TRBV5-1 and TRBJ2-7; D is undetermined. Germline CDR1 is SGHRS and CDR2 is YFSETQ. This CDR3 has 12 residues. V was shortened by 3 bases and J by 7 bases, with 11 bases between the two germline ends. In DNA form, the CDR3 reads TGCGCCAGCAGCTCCCCAAAAGGGGAGCAGTACTTC. It specifies CASSSPKGEQYF.

This sequence joins TRBV7-9 and TRBJ2-1; D remains unclear. V dropped 8 bases and J dropped 5 bases, with 16 bases sitting between them. The CDR3 runs to 14 residues. Germline V gene lookup returns CDR1 SEHNR and CDR2 FQNEAQ (reference sequence). This CDR3 is CASEQQQSDNEQFF. Written as DNA, the CDR3 is TGTGCCAGCGAACAGCAACAATCGGACAATGAGCAGTTCTTC.

The chain has TRBV2 and TRBJ2-7, with D unresolved. Trimming left V 6 bases short and J 1 base short, with 19 bases between. Germline-derived CDR1 and CDR2 are SNHLY and FYNNEI. The CDR3 is 16 residues long. Here the CDR3 DNA reads TGTGCCAGCAGGGGGTACGAAAAGTTGTCGTCCTACGAGCAGTACTTC. It specifies CASRGYEKLSSYEQYF.

The chain links TRBV28 to TRBJ1-2; D is unclear. Trimming pared 10 bases from V and 2 bases from J, leaving 20 bases between. The CDR3 runs to 15 residues. CDR1 and CDR2 from the germline V gene are MDHEN and SYDVKM. DNA for the CDR3: TGTGCCACCCAAGAGGACCCGGCCTTGAACTATGGCTACACCTTC. Its protein is CATQEDPALNYGYTF.

The genes are TRBV5-1 and TRBJ1-3, with D hard to call. This CDR3 contains 15 residues. With 3 bases removed from V and 0 bases from J, the gap between germline ends came to 10 bases. Germline values: CDR1 SGHRS, CDR2 YFSETQ. Here the CDR3 DNA reads TGCGCCAGCAGCTCCGGAGTGCTCTCTGGAAACACCATATATTTT. Its protein is CASSSGVLSGNTIYF.

This rearrangement joins TRBV11-2 to TRBJ2-3; D is unresolved. The CDR3 runs to 15 residues. Trimming cost V 1 base and J 2 bases, with 10 bases left between them. Germline V gene sequence: CDR1 SGHAT, CDR2 FQNNGV. The CDR3 DNA follows: TGTGCCAGCAGCTTAGGTGTCTTACCCACAGATACGCAGTATTTT. It is translated as CASSLGVLPTDTQYF.